The T cell receptor beta chain described here comes from a study of T cell responses to AZD1222 COVID-19 vaccine. General study findings and limits: No repertoire was sampled before or during the peak T cell response, only after it. Spike as a whole was targeted by vaccine-associated CD4 TCRs, dominant at 160-218 and 743-854.

Trimming stripped 2 bases from V and 2 bases from J, with 13 bases between. The CDR3 is 15 amino acids. Germline CDR1 SEHNR, CDR2 FQNEAQ (reference sequence). A note on this clone: No antigen is known for it.

The data were produced by immunoSEQ multiplex PCR, yet TCRdb's version contains in-frame clones alone and is incomplete. The sample shows some 97,000 clones, roughly nine tenths of them seen only once. The rearrangement links TRBV7-9 to TRBJ2-7; either TRBD1 or TRBD2 may fit D (6 bases each). The TCR originated in an adult in good health. The sample consisted of peripheral blood, taken on day 0 of AZD1222 vaccination. The CDR3 spells CASSLSQGTPYEQYF. In DNA, the CDR3 is TGTGCCAGCAGCTTAAGTCAGGGGACTCCCTACGAGCAGTACTTC.